This T cell receptor beta chain was identified during a study of cytomegalovirus exposure and HLA in healthy donors. The wider study: Across 300 to 400 genotyped donors, over 70% landed in the Caucasian-associated ancestry cluster. General study points: There were some V segments, including TRBV6-2 and TRBV6-3, excluded as indistinguishable. Analysis performed later showed TCR beta chains linked to HLA being more clonally expanded than equally common others.

Trimming removed 4 bases from V and 4 bases from J, with 12 bases in between. The CDR3 has 13 amino acids. Germline CDR1 and CDR2: SGDLS and YYNGEE. Vbeta (60) and Jbeta (13) primers were used in the PCR. TCRdb keeps only in-frame clones here, not all; method: immunoSEQ multiplex PCR. The sample lists 100,000 to 130,000 clones; 60% to 75% were seen once. This clone was detected only a few times. Antigen: not known. The TCR sequence derives from a man aged 25 to 40 in good health and CMV-seronegative. The rearrangement joins TRBV9 to TRBJ2-7, with a weak D call TRBD1 (6 bases). The specimen was PBMCs. CDR3 amino acids: CASSPEGQYEQYF. The CDR3 nucleotides are TGTGCCAGCAGCCCTGAAGGACAGTACGAGCAGTACTTC.